Following are 2 T cell receptor beta chains from one sample sequenced in a study of Ad26.COV2.S vaccination and SARS-CoV-2 variants. Some clones are missing from TCRdb's copy, which holds only in-frame ones; the method was immunoSEQ multiplex PCR. The repertoire includes some 340,000 clones, around four fifths of them detected once, and 2% to 2.5% sits in the top ten. The treatment was: some 19 received Ad26.COV2.S at low or high dose, single or two shots; 5 received placebo; per-sample allocation not given. Repertoires come from day 63 after the first vaccine or placebo injection. The material sequenced was peripheral blood, taken in a trial of Ad26.COV2.S vaccine versus placebo. The receptor source for this set is a person between 18 and 65 years old who received the Ad26.COV2.S COVID-19 vaccine or a placebo.

Points on this clone: Other nucleotide sequences from this sample produce the same CDR3. The rearrangement uses TRBV6-5 and TRBJ2-7, with D perhaps matching TRBD1 or TRBD2 (5 bases each). This CDR3 region has 14 residues. From germline, CDR1 is MNHEY and CDR2 SVGAGI. Trimming removed 0 bases at V and 2 bases at J, with 8 bases between. The chain's CDR3 is CASSYSGPPYEQYF. The CDR3 region has the DNA TGTGCCAGCAGTTACTCGGGACCGCCCTACGAGCAGTACTTC.

This clone turned up a few times. The V call is TRBV6-6, the J call TRBJ1-4; 7 bases are shared with TRBD1. The CDR3 contains 14 residues. CDR1 is MNHNY, CDR2 SVGAGI, per germline (reference sequence). V gave up 5 bases and J gave up 7 bases; unmatched junction bases: 7. The DNA of the CDR3 is TGTGCCAGCAGTAACCGGGACAGCGGTGAAAAACTGTTTTTT. It encodes CASSNRDSGEKLFF.